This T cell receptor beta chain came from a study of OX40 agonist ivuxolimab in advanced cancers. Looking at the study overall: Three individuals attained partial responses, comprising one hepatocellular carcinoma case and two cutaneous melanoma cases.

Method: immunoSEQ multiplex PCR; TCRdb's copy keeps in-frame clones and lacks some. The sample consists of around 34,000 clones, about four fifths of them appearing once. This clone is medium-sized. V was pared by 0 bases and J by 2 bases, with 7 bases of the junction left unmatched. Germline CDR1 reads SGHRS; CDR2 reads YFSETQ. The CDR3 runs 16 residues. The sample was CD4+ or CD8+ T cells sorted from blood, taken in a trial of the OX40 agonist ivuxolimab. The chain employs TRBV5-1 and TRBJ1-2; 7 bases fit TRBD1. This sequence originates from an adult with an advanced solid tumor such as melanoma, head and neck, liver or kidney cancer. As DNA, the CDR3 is TGCGCCAGCAGCTTGGAGGGGGCGGCGGCCAACTATGGCTACACCTTC. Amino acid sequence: CASSLEGAAANYGYTF. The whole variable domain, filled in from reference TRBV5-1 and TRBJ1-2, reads KAGVTQTPRYLIKTRGQQVTLSCSPISGHRSVSWYQQTPGQGLQFLFEYFSETQRNKGNFPGRFSGRQFSNSRSEMNVSTLELGDSALYLCASSLEGAAANYGYTFGSGTRLTVV.